This TCR beta chain was retrieved from a study of type 1 regulatory T cells. Study-level background: This in vitro CD4 product, T-allo10, is enriched for Tr1 cells and alloantigen-specific.

Each CDR3 protein is one row after TCRdb ran MiXCR on the reads. The sample contains about 18,000 distinct CDR3 sequences, approximately 10% of which appear only once. This clonotype is judged medium-sized. The CDR3 has 10 amino acids. Germline V gene sequence: CDR1 DFQATT, CDR2 SNEGSKA (reference sequence). V lost 0 bases, J lost 10 bases, and 4 bases lay in between. The receptor was isolated from a human donor in good health. This chain links TRBV20-1 with TRBJ2-1; D remains unclear. Source material: CD4+ T cells, either the whole sample or a sorted fraction (not recorded which). DNA of the CDR3: TGCAGTGCTAGAGAGGGGGAGCAGTTCTTC. Its protein product is CSAREGEQFF.